What follows are 5 T cell receptor beta chains derived from one specimen sequenced in a study of shared clonotypes between healthy human individuals. Terminally differentiated effector memory CD45RA+ cells were left out of the naive CD8 fraction, which was CD45RO-negative and positively selected for CCR7. Produced via immunoSEQ multiplex PCR; TCRdb's table is partial and in-frame only. The table records under 850,000 clones, more than 85% of them present only once. The sample was naive CD8+ T cells sorted from blood. The receptor source for this set is a man between 25 and 39 years old in good health.

This chain links TRBV6-5 with TRBJ1-1; TRBD1 aligns across 9 bases. The CDR3 is made up of 14 amino acids. With 5 bases clipped from V and 5 bases from J, the junction kept 6 bases outside the gene matches. Germline assignment: CDR1 MNHEY and CDR2 SVGAGI. CDR3 sequence: CASSAGQGTTEAFF. For the CDR3, the DNA is TGTGCCAGCAGTGCGGGACAGGGAACAACTGAAGCTTTCTTT.

This clone was observed many times. The CDR3 spells CASSTYNTGELFF. The DNA for the CDR3 is TGTGCCAGCAGCACCTATAACACCGGGGAGCTGTTTTTT. The rearrangement joins TRBV7-8 to TRBJ2-2; D ambiguous. The ends were cut back, 5 bases at V and 2 bases at J, with 6 bases in the middle. This CDR3 has 13 residues. Germline V gene data show CDR1 as SGHVS and CDR2 as FQNEAQ.

As for this clone: In the same sample, other DNA sequences code for this CDR3. J is TRBJ2-2 and V is TRBV29-1; no firm D call. This CDR3 region has 13 residues. Trimming left V 1 base short and J 1 base short, with 4 bases between. The germline V gene has CDR1 SQVTM and CDR2 ANQGSEA. The CDR3 loop reads CSVEAQNTGELFF. The CDR3 bases are TGCAGCGTTGAAGCACAGAACACCGGGGAGCTGTTTTTT.

The chain combines TRBV11-2 with TRBJ2-7; D is uncertain. This CDR3 has 13 residues. Trimming pared 0 bases from V and 2 bases from J, leaving 5 bases between. The germline V gene encodes CDR1 SGHAT and CDR2 FQNNGV. DNA for the CDR3: TGTGCCAGCAGCTTAGAGCGCGCCTACGAGCAGTACTTC. It translates to CASSLERAYEQYF.

The CDR3 sequence is CASGGRSTDTQYF. The CDR3 coding sequence is TGTGCCAGCGGGGGACGTAGCACAGATACGCAGTATTTT. The chain couples TRBV9 to TRBJ2-3; perhaps D is TRBD1 or TRBD2 (5 bases each). Germline CDR1 is SGDLS and CDR2 is YYNGEE. The CDR3 totals 13 residues. The V end lost 7 bases, the J end lost 0 bases, and 9 bases lay between the germline ends. Based on the CDR3 plus reference TRBV9 and TRBJ2-3, the full variable domain is DSGVTQTPKHLITATGQRVTLRCSPRSGDLSVYWYQQSLDQGLQFLIQYYNGEERAKGNILERFSAQQFPDLHSELNLSSLELGDSALYFCASGGRSTDTQYFGPGTRLTVL.